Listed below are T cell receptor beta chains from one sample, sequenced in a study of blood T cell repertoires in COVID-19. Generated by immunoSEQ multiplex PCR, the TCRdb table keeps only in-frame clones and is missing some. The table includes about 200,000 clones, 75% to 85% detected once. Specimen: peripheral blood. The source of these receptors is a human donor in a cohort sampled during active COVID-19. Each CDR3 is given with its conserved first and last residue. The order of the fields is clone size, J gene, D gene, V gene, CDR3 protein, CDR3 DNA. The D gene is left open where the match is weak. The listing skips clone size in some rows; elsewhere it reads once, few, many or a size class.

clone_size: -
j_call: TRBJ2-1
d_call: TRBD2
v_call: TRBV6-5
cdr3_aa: CASSYEGLAGTSQFF
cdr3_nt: TGTGCCAGCAGTTATGAGGGACTAGCTGGAACATCGCAGTTCTTC

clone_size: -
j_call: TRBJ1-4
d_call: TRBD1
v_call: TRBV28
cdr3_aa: CASSRGTGAANEKLFF
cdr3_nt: TGTGCCAGCAGTCGGGGGACAGGTGCTGCTAATGAAAAACTGTTTTTT

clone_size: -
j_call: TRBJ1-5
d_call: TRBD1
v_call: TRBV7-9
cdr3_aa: CASSMTGENSNQPQHF
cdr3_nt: TGTGCCAGCAGTATGACAGGGGAAAATAGCAATCAGCCCCAGCATTTT

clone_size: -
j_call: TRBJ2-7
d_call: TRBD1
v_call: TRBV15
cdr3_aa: CATSSRGQGNEQYF
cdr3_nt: TGTGCCACCAGCAGCCGTGGACAGGGGAACGAGCAGTACTTC

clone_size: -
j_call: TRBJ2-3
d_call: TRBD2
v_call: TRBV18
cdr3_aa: CASRKGLAGQRADTQYF
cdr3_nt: TGTGCCAGCCGAAAGGGACTAGCGGGCCAACGGGCAGATACGCAGTATTTT

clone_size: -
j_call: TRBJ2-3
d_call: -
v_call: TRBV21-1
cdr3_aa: CASSKGRWDRGDTQYF
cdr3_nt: TGTGCCAGCAGCAAAGGCCGCTGGGACAGGGGAGATACGCAGTATTTT

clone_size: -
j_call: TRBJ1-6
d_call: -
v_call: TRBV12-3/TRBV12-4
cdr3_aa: CASMGSSNSPLHF
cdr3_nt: TGTGCCAGCATGGGCAGCTCAAATTCACCCCTCCACTTT

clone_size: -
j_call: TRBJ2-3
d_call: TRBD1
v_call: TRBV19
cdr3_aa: CASSTRQGGSTDTQYF
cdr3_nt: TGTGCCAGTAGTACCCGACAGGGGGGGAGCACAGATACGCAGTATTTT

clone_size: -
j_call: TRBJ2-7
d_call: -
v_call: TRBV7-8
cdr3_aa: CASSLGVGGWKGSYEQYF
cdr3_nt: TGTGCCAGCAGCTTAGGGGTCGGAGGGTGGAAGGGCTCCTACGAGCAGTACTTC

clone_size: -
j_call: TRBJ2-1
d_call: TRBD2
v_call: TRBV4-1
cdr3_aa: CASSARTSGGNEQFF
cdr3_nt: TGCGCCAGTTCTGCCCGGACTAGCGGGGGCAATGAGCAGTTCTTC

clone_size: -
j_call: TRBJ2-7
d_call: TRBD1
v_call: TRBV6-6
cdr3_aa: CAISLRDSSYEQYF
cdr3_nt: TGTGCCATCAGTTTACGGGACAGTAGCTACGAGCAGTACTTC

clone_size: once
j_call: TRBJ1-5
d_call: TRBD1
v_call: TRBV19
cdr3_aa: CASSIWVGQGNQPQHF
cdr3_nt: TGTGCCAGTAGTATTTGGGTGGGACAGGGGAATCAGCCCCAGCATTTT

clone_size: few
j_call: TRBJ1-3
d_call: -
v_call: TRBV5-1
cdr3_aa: CASSLGLSSGNTIYF
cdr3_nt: TGCGCCAGCAGCTTGGGACTGAGCTCTGGAAACACCATATATTTT

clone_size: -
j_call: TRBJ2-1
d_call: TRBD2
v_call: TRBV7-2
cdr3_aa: CASSSRVAGGDEQFF
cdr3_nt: TGTGCCAGCAGCTCACGAGTAGCGGGAGGTGACGAGCAGTTCTTC

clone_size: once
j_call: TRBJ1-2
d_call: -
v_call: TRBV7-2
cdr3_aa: CASSLAAGGYTF
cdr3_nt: TGTGCCAGCAGCTTAGCGGCAGGGGGCTACACCTTC

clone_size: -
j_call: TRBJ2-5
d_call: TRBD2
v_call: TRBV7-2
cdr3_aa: CASSSPAALAGLETQYF
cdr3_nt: TGTGCCAGCAGCTCTCCCGCGGCCCTAGCGGGATTAGAGACCCAGTACTTC

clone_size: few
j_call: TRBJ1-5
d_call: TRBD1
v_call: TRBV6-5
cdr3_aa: CASRPTTGKEHF
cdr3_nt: TGTGCCAGCAGACCCACGACAGGGAAGGAGCATTTT

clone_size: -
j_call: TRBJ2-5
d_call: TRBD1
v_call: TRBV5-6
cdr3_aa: CASTVAGTGAGTQYF
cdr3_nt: TGTGCCAGCACCGTCGCAGGGACAGGAGCCGGGACCCAGTACTTC

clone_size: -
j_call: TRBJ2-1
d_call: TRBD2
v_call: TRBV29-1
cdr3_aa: CSVTPPGAGGPDEQFF
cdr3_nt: TGCAGCGTTACCCCGCCGGGAGCGGGAGGGCCCGATGAGCAGTTCTTC

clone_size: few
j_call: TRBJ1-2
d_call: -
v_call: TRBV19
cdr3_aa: CASSDGQTYYGYTF
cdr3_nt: TGTGCCAGTAGTGATGGACAGACTTACTATGGCTACACCTTC

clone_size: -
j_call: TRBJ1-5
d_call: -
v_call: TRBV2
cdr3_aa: CASSEGRGRNQPQHF
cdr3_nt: TGTGCCAGCAGTGAAGGACGGGGGAGAAATCAGCCCCAGCATTTT

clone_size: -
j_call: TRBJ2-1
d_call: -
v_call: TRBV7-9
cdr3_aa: CASSFGGYNEQFF
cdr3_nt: TGTGCCAGCAGCTTCGGGGGCTACAATGAGCAGTTCTTC

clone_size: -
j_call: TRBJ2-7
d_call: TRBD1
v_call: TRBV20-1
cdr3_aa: CSASLGQGTAEQYF
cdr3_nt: TGCAGTGCTAGTTTGGGACAGGGTACCGCCGAGCAGTACTTC

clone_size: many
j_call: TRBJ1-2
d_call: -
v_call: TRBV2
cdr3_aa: CASSERGNGYTF
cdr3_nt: TGTGCCAGCAGTGAAAGAGGAAACGGCTACACCTTC

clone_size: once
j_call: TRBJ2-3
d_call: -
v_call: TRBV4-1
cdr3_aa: CASRETDTQYF
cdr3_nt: TGCGCCAGCAGAGAGACAGATACGCAGTATTTT

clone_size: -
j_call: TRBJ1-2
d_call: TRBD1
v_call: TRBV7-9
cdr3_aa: CASSLQGARGGYTF
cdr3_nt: TGTGCCAGCAGCTTACAGGGGGCCCGGGGTGGCTACACCTTC